This T cell receptor (beta chain) appears in the sequencing data of a study of blood T cell repertoires in COVID-19. Study-wide background: Collection of acute and convalescent COVID-19 samples took place in the United States, Italy and Spain.

With V trimmed by 4 bases and J by 5 bases, 13 bases remained unmatched. This CDR3 is built from 18 residues. Germline CDR1 is LNHDA and CDR2 is SQIVND (reference sequence). Sequenced by immunoSEQ multiplex PCR; TCRdb stores in-frame clones only, minus some. This table has approximately 80,000 clones, 90% appearing once. The specimen was peripheral blood. The sequence was obtained from a woman aged 45-59 years in a cohort sampled during active COVID-19. J is TRBJ2-2 and V is TRBV19; 10 bases line up with TRBD1. The CDR3: CASSSFVGRQGATGELFF. The DNA for the CDR3 is TGTGCCAGTAGTAGTTTCGTGGGGCGACAGGGGGCGACCGGGGAGCTGTTTTTT. The entire variable domain, with the rest obtained from reference TRBV19 and TRBJ2-2, is as follows: DGGITQSPKYLFRKEGQNVTLSCEQNLNHDAMYWYRQDPGQGLRLIYYSQIVNDFQKGDIAEGYSVSREKKESFPLTVTSAQKNPTAFYLCASSSFVGRQGATGELFFGEGSRLTVL.